These T cell receptor beta chains were read from a single sample in a study of blood T cell dynamics during melanoma immunotherapy. Sequencing was performed with immunoSEQ multiplex PCR; in TCRdb, only in-frame clones are kept and a portion is missing. The profile shows about 10,000 clones, over 75% of them singletons. The sample was blood, taken from a patient treated with checkpoint blockade. These receptor sequences come from a human donor with melanoma. CDR3s include the opening cysteine and the closing phenylalanine or tryptophan. The D gene is left open where the match is weak. Some rows mark clone size as missing; the rest say once, few, many or name a class of expanded clone.

>TRBV19|NA|NA|TRBJ2-5
TGTGCCAGTAGTATAGGGACGACGAGCCAAGAGACCCAGTACTTC
CASSIGTTSQETQYF
>TRBV27|TRBD1|NA|TRBJ1-4
TGTGCCAGCAGTACCACCTACCGGGACAGGGAGTTT
CASSTTYRDREF
>TRBV4-1|TRBD1|once|TRBJ1-5
TGCGCCAGCAGCCAGCCATGGGACAGAGATCAGCCCCAGCATTTT
CASSQPWDRDQPQHF
>TRBV9|TRBD2|NA|TRBJ2-3
TGTGCCAGCAGCCCCCCGGGGGGGACTAGCATCCCAGTGACAGATACGCAGTATTTT
CASSPPGGTSIPVTDTQYF
>TRBV5-1|NA|once|TRBJ2-3
TGCGCCAGCAGCTTGGGCGGGATAACGGATACGCAGTATTTT
CASSLGGITDTQYF
>TRBV4-3|NA|NA|TRBJ1-1
TGCGCCAGCAGCCAAGAGGCCTCGCCCCACACTGAAGCTTTCTTT
CASSQEASPHTEAFF
>TRBV7-9|NA|NA|TRBJ1-6
TGTGCCAGCAGCTTGGACGGCTATTCACCCCTCCACTTT
CASSLDGYSPLHF
>TRBV5-6|NA|few|TRBJ2-1
TGTGCCAGCAGCCCGGGGGTGAGGGAAAGCTCCTACAATGAGCAGTTCTTC
CASSPGVRESSYNEQFF
>TRBV2|TRBD1|NA|TRBJ1-6
TGTGCCAGCCGACGACAGGGAAGTACGGATTCACCCCTCCACTTT
CASRRQGSTDSPLHF
>TRBV27|NA|NA|TRBJ1-3
TGTGCCAGCAGTTCGACAGATTCTGGAAACACCATATATTTT
CASSSTDSGNTIYF
>TRBV6-4|NA|NA|TRBJ1-1
TGTGCCAGCAGTTATCCCACTGAAGCTTTCTTT
CASSYPTEAFF
>TRBV9|NA|NA|TRBJ2-1
TGTGCCAGCAGCGTGGGAGCAGGGGCCTACAATGAGCAGTTCTTC
CASSVGAGAYNEQFF
>TRBV30|TRBD1|NA|TRBJ2-7
TGTGCCTTCATCGACAGGGGCGACGAGCAGTACTTC
CAFIDRGDEQYF
>TRBV7-2|TRBD1|once|TRBJ1-5
TGTGCCAGCAGCCCAGGACAGGGGGTCAATCAGCCCCAGCATTTT
CASSPGQGVNQPQHF
>TRBV5-1|NA|NA|TRBJ2-1
TGCGCCAGCAGCTTGTGGGGACTGGGGCGGGAATCTGAGCAGTTCTTC
CASSLWGLGRESEQFF
>TRBV5-5|NA|NA|TRBJ1-1
TGTGCCAGCAGCCCGACCACCGGGGGGAGCACTGAAGCTTTCTTT
CASSPTTGGSTEAFF
>TRBV19|NA|few|TRBJ1-5
TGTGCCAGTAGTTCCCTCATCAATCAGCCCCAGCATTTT
CASSSLINQPQHF
>TRBV7-3|NA|NA|TRBJ2-3
TGTGCCAGCAGCAGACCCGGGGATACGCAGTATTTT
CASSRPGDTQYF
>TRBV14|NA|once|TRBJ2-7
TGTGCCAGCAGCCAGACAGGAGTATTTACCTACGAGCAGTACTTC
CASSQTGVFTYEQYF
>TRBV5-1|TRBD1|NA|TRBJ2-7
TGCGCCAGCAGCTTGGATGGGACAGGGGTCGACGAGCAGTACTTC
CASSLDGTGVDEQYF
>TRBV6-6|NA|NA|TRBJ1-5
TGTGCCAGCACCCCACAGGGAGGCAGTCAGCCCCAGCATTTT
CASTPQGGSQPQHF